This entry concerns a single TCR beta chain. Its specificity is unknown. These data are taken from a study of neoadjuvant anti-PD-1 for oral cavity cancer. Overall study: Patients mostly received three to four biweekly nivolumab doses at 3 mg/kg before surgery. Patients without progression received a fourth nivolumab dose around day 43, then surgical resection on days 50-56. Study findings and constraints: Each response group had just a few patients in TCR analyses. Treg/Th17 ratio rose with pretreatment blood and fell with post-treatment tumor TCRbeta clonality.

Trimming stripped 6 bases from V and 4 bases from J, with 7 bases between. The CDR3 is 12 residues long. The germline CDR1 and CDR2 sequences are MGHDK and SYGVNS. Sequencing was performed with immunoSEQ multiplex PCR; in TCRdb, only in-frame clones are kept and a portion is missing. The table has over 9,500 clones, about 60% seen once. The source of this sequence is a person aged 40 to 85 with oral cavity squamous cell carcinoma. The genes are TRBV25-1 and TRBJ2-1; weak D call: TRBD2 (5 bases). This material consisted of tumor tissue, taken before nivolumab (anti-PD-1) treatment. The CDR3 coding sequence is TGTGCCAGCAGGACGGGGTACAATGAGCAGTTCTTC. Translating it yields CASRTGYNEQFF. Full variable domain (rest looked up from reference TRBV25-1 and TRBJ2-1): EADIYQTPRYLVIGTGKKITLECSQTMGHDKMYWYQQDPGMELHLIHYSYGVNSTEKGDLSSESTVSRIRTEHFPLTLESARPSHTSQYLCASRTGYNEQFFGPGTRLTVL.